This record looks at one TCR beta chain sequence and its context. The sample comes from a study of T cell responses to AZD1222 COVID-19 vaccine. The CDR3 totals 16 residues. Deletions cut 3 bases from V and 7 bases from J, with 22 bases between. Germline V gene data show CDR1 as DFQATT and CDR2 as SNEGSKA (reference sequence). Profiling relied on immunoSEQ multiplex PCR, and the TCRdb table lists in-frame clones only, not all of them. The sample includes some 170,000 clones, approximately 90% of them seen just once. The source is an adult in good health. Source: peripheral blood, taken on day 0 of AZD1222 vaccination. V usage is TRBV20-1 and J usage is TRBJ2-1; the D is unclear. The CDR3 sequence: CSASIQLGQYMNEQFF. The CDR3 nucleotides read TGCAGTGCTAGTATCCAATTAGGCCAATACATGAATGAGCAGTTCTTC.